The 27 T cell receptor beta chains below were found in one sample sequenced in a study of graft-versus-host responses after intestinal transplantation. These receptors lack a known antigen. TCRdb's table, derived via immunoSEQ multiplex PCR, lists solely in-frame clones and lacks some. This sample yields some 100,000 clones, of which about 88% are seen a single time; about 0.93% belongs to the top ten. The sample was unstimulated CD4+ T cells sorted from spleen or lymph node cells, taken before transplant. Receptor source: a human donor who was the organ donor for an intestinal transplant.

In this sample, this clone turned up once. CDR3 residues: CASSLTQGRNTEAFF. The CDR3 DNA reads as TGTGCCAGCAGTTTAACCCAAGGGCGGAACACTGAAGCTTTCTTT. The chain carries TRBV28 and TRBJ1-1; D is unclear. From germline, CDR1 is MDHEN and CDR2 SYDVKM. Trimming stripped 2 bases from V and 1 base from J, with 11 bases between. CDR3 length equals 15 residues.

The V and J genes are TRBV5-1 and TRBJ2-5; tentative D call: TRBD1 (5 bases). Matching the DNA end better, TRBJ2-7 makes the J call doubtful. Germline V lookup: CDR1 SGHRS, CDR2 YFSETQ. CDR3 length: 15 amino acids. The CDR3 DNA reads as TGCGCCAGCAGCTTCGGTCGGCAGGGTATATACGAGCAGTACTTC. This encodes CASSFGRQGIYEQYF.

CDR3 residues: CASSAPGLAGSSYNEQFF. CDR3 nucleotide sequence: TGTGCCAGCAGTGCTCCGGGACTAGCGGGGAGCTCCTACAATGAGCAGTTCTTC. This chain joins TRBV6-4 and TRBJ2-1; 13 positions agree with TRBD2. The CDR3 totals 18 residues. V lost 4 bases to trimming and J lost 0 bases; unmatched junction nucleotides: 6. The V gene's germline CDR1 is MRHNA and CDR2 SNTAGT.

The J gene is TRBJ2-4, the V gene TRBV12-1; TRBD1, the table's D call, was not compared with the DNA. TRBV12-1 is labeled a pseudogene. The CDR3 runs to 13 residues. This CDR3 is CASPHRGTNIQYF. DNA of the CDR3: TGTGCCAGCCCCCACAGGGGTACAAACATTCAGTACTTC.

This chain uses TRBV11-2 with TRBJ1-3; D call uncertain. V lost 5 bases and J 1 base, leaving 9 bases between the germline ends. Germline assignment: CDR1 SGHAT and CDR2 FQNNGV. The CDR3 is made up of 14 amino acids. The CDR3 nucleotides read TGTGCCAGCAGCCCACTTAGGTCTGGAAACACCATATATTTT. It encodes CASSPLRSGNTIYF.

This chain connects TRBV5-1 to TRBJ1-1; D is uncertain. V lost 6 bases and J 6 bases, leaving 12 bases between the germline ends. There are 12 residues in the CDR3. CDR1 and CDR2 (germline): SGHRS, YFSETQ. Written as DNA, the CDR3 is TGCGCCAGCAAAGGATGGGGTCCTGAAGCTTTCTTT. This translates into CASKGWGPEAFF.

The chain employs TRBV5-1 and TRBJ1-4; no clear D gene. CDR1 and CDR2 (germline): SGHRS, YFSETQ. The CDR3 is 14 residues long. With 2 bases removed from V and 5 bases from J, the gap between germline ends came to 10 bases. The CDR3 loop reads CASSFPEKNEKLFF. CDR3 nucleotides: TGCGCCAGCAGCTTTCCAGAGAAGAATGAAAAACTGTTTTTT.

The chain uses TRBV19 and TRBJ1-3; 7 bases match TRBD1. The CDR3 spans 17 residues. Germline CDR1 LNHDA, CDR2 SQIVND (reference sequence). With V trimmed by 5 bases and J by 1 base, 11 bases remained unmatched. CDR3 loop: CASSPQTGQKSGNTIYF. CDR3 nucleotides: TGTGCCAGTAGTCCCCAGACGGGACAGAAATCTGGAAACACCATATATTTT.

The J gene is TRBJ2-3, the V gene TRBV5-1; D assignment may be TRBD1 or TRBD2 (6 bases each). CDR3 size: 15 residues. CDR1 is SGHRS, CDR2 YFSETQ, per germline. The ends were cut back, 5 bases at V and 2 bases at J, with 15 bases in the middle. In DNA, the CDR3 is TGCGCCAGCAGTTCGGGGGCGCGGGTCACAGATACGCAGTATTTT. Its protein product is CASSSGARVTDTQYF. Complete variable domain (other parts from reference TRBV5-1 and TRBJ2-3): KAGVTQTPRYLIKTRGQQVTLSCSPISGHRSVSWYQQTPGQGLQFLFEYFSETQRNKGNFPGRFSGRQFSNSRSEMNVSTLELGDSALYLCASSSGARVTDTQYFGPGTRLTVL.

The V call is TRBV28, the J call TRBJ1-6; D not resolved. The V end was cut by 5 bases, the J end by 0 bases, with 8 bases between. Germline V gene data show CDR1 as MDHEN and CDR2 as SYDVKM. The CDR3 sequence is 15 residues long. The CDR3 spells CASSVFSSYNSPLHF. The CDR3 DNA reads TGTGCCAGCAGTGTGTTCTCCTCCTATAATTCACCCCTCCACTTT.

This clone has a handful of counts. This sequence joins TRBV2 and TRBJ2-7; D uncertain. Per germline, CDR1 SNHLY and CDR2 FYNNEI. Deletions cut 3 bases from V and 1 base from J, with 13 bases between. This CDR3 is built from 15 residues. The CDR3 reads CASSDPSEFSYEQYF. CDR3 nucleotide sequence: TGTGCCAGCAGTGATCCAAGTGAATTTTCCTACGAGCAGTACTTC.

The chain has TRBV7-6 and TRBJ2-5; no firm D call. V shed 2 bases and J shed 3 bases, with 10 bases lying between them. This CDR3 is 14 amino acids long. The germline V gene encodes CDR1 SGHVS and CDR2 FNYEAQ. CDR3: CASSLFAVEETQYF. In DNA form, the CDR3 reads TGTGCCAGCAGCTTATTTGCAGTCGAAGAGACCCAGTACTTC.

This rearrangement joins TRBV27 to TRBJ1-1; D unresolved. The ends were cut back, 4 bases at V and 0 bases at J, with 21 bases in the middle. The CDR3 runs 18 residues. CDR1 MNHEY and CDR2 SMNVEV come from the germline V gene (reference sequence). CDR3 residues: CASSSNTPGAFMNTEAFF. In DNA, the CDR3 is TGTGCCAGCAGTTCCAATACACCGGGAGCCTTTATGAACACTGAAGCTTTCTTT.

The V call is TRBV19, the J call TRBJ2-6, with 9 nucleotides matching TRBD1. V was clipped by 5 bases and J by 1 base; unmatched bases: 6. Germline CDR1 reads LNHDA; CDR2 reads SQIVND (reference sequence). The CDR3 loop spans 17 amino acids. CDR3 protein: CASSGGTGFSGANVLTF. As DNA, the CDR3 is TGTGCCAGTAGTGGGGGGACAGGGTTTTCTGGGGCCAACGTCCTGACTTTC.

The rearrangement joins TRBV5-4 to TRBJ1-2; TRBD1 agrees at 7 bases. This CDR3 spans 15 amino acids. Germline CDR1 SGHNT, CDR2 YYREEE (reference sequence). V shed 3 bases and J 3 bases; nucleotides not matched to a gene: 8. The CDR3 sequence: CASSSAFGTDYGYTF. In DNA form, the CDR3 reads TGTGCCAGCAGCTCCGCGTTCGGGACAGACTATGGCTACACCTTC.

The rearrangement joins TRBV5-4 to TRBJ1-2; D gene uncertain. Trimming left V 4 bases short and J 0 bases short, with 4 bases between. CDR3 length: 12 residues. In germline, CDR1 is SGHNT, CDR2 YYREEE (reference sequence). Written as DNA, the CDR3 is TGTGCCAGCAGCGCCACTAACTATGGCTACACCTTC. Translated: CASSATNYGYTF.

About this clone: Other DNA sequences of this sample code for an identical CDR3. The chain carries TRBV28 and TRBJ1-2, with 8 bases lining up with TRBD1. Germline CDR1 and CDR2: MDHEN and SYDVKM. The CDR3 length is 14 residues. Germline trimming cut 6 bases from V and 4 bases from J; bases unmatched to any gene: 7. CDR3 in DNA: TGTGCCAGCAGCCCAGACAGGGGTCTCTATGGCTACACCTTC. This gives the protein CASSPDRGLYGYTF.

V gene TRBV9 combines with J gene TRBJ2-4; TRBD2 agrees at 7 bases. The CDR3 is made up of 15 amino acids. The trim removed 0 bases at V and 2 bases at J, leaving 2 bases unmatched. Germline V gene lookup returns CDR1 SGDLS and CDR2 YYNGEE. This CDR3 is CASSVGGGTKNIQYF. CDR3 sequence (DNA): TGTGCCAGCAGCGTAGGGGGAGGGACCAAAAACATTCAGTACTTC.

The CDR3 nucleotides read TGCGCCAGCAGCTTGGCCGACAGTCGCTATAATTCACCCCTCCACTTT. Its translation: CASSLADSRYNSPLHF. The chain is built from TRBV5-1 and TRBJ1-6; D is possibly TRBD1 (5 bases). V lost 0 bases to trimming and J lost 3 bases, with 10 bases between them. This CDR3 comprises 16 residues. Germline assignment: CDR1 SGHRS and CDR2 YFSETQ.

The V gene is TRBV25-1, the J gene TRBJ2-7, with D unresolved. The V end was cut by 1 base, the J end by 2 bases, with 6 bases between. Per the germline V gene, CDR1 is MGHDK and CDR2 is SYGVNS. This CDR3 is 13 amino acids long. This chain's CDR3 is CASSESPTYEQYF. DNA for the CDR3: TGTGCCAGCAGTGAATCCCCCACCTACGAGCAGTACTTC.

The gene calls are TRBV6-6 and TRBJ1-5; D gene uncertain. This CDR3 has 12 residues. Deletions cut 5 bases from V and 6 bases from J, with 8 bases between. Germline lookup yields CDR1 MNHNY and CDR2 SVGAGI (reference sequence). The CDR3 loop reads CASSMTTQPQHF. Here the CDR3 DNA reads TGTGCCAGCAGTATGACCACTCAGCCCCAGCATTTT.

The CDR3 protein is CASSLGTNEKLFF. The CDR3 coding sequence is TGCGCCAGCAGCTTAGGCACTAATGAAAAACTGTTTTTT. V and J are TRBV5-1 and TRBJ1-4; D not certain. The germline gives CDR1 SGHRS, CDR2 YFSETQ. The V end lost 2 bases, the J end lost 2 bases, and 4 bases lay between the germline ends. The CDR3 is made up of 13 amino acids.

This chain joins TRBV10-3 and TRBJ1-1, with TRBD1 matching 7 bases. V was pared by 2 bases and J by 4 bases, with 7 bases of the junction left unmatched. Looked up from germline, CDR1 is ENHRY and CDR2 is SYGVKD. The CDR3 consists of 15 residues. The CDR3 spells CAISEAGGTVTEAFF. The CDR3 bases are TGTGCCATCAGTGAGGCAGGGGGAACAGTCACTGAAGCTTTCTTT.

The chain uses TRBV28 and TRBJ2-1, with 8 bases lining up with TRBD2. CDR1 is MDHEN, CDR2 SYDVKM, per germline. V was pared by 2 bases and J by 1 base, with 4 bases of the junction left unmatched. CDR3 length: 16 residues. This chain's CDR3 is CASSLQAGASYNEQFF. The CDR3 DNA reads TGTGCCAGCAGTTTACAAGCGGGGGCTTCCTACAATGAGCAGTTCTTC.

This chain connects TRBV7-9 to TRBJ2-3; 7 positions agree with TRBD2. The ends lost 1 base at V and 2 bases at J; junction bases unmatched: 6. This CDR3 contains 16 residues. Germline V gene lookup returns CDR1 SEHNR and CDR2 FQNEAQ (reference sequence). The CDR3 region is CASSLVWGGNTDTQYF. CDR3 nucleotides: TGTGCCAGCAGCTTAGTATGGGGGGGAAACACAGATACGCAGTATTTT.

The rearrangement joins TRBV13 to TRBJ2-3; no firm D call. Germline lookup yields CDR1 PRHDT and CDR2 FYEKMQ (reference sequence). Trimming removed 5 bases at V and 0 bases at J, with 12 bases between. This CDR3 is 15 amino acids long. The CDR3 loop reads CASSDTRLSTDTQYF. The CDR3 DNA reads TGTGCCAGCAGCGATACACGCCTTAGCACAGATACGCAGTATTTT.

The V and J genes are TRBV2 and TRBJ1-4; possibly TRBD1 for D (6 bases). The V end lost 6 bases, the J end lost 8 bases, and 10 bases lay between the germline ends. The CDR3 length is 12 residues. Germline V gene data show CDR1 as SNHLY and CDR2 as FYNNEI. The CDR3 DNA is TGTGCCAGCAGGAGCAGGGGAGAAAAACTGTTTTTT. Amino acid sequence: CASRSRGEKLFF.